This TCR beta chain was captured in a study of blood T cell repertoires in COVID-19. This clone has only one observation. The table came from immunoSEQ multiplex PCR; TCRdb's copy has only in-frame clones and leaves some out. The table includes about 250,000 clones, around 83% detected once. The CDR3 loop spans 15 amino acids. Losses at the gene ends were 8 bases for V and 4 bases for J; bases not matched to a gene: 12. Germline V gives CDR1 SNHLY, CDR2 FYNNEI. Sequences were obtained from peripheral blood. This TCR was sampled from a man older than 75 with acute or convalescent COVID-19. The rearrangement joins TRBV2 to TRBJ2-3; TRBD1 matches at 7 bases. Here the CDR3 DNA reads TGTGCCAGCGGAACAGGGGAAAGTTCTGCAGATACGCAGTATTTT. This gives the protein CASGTGESSADTQYF.